The text below deals with one T cell receptor (beta chain). Its target is unknown. This entry is derived from a study of shared clonotypes between healthy human individuals. The study's findings and limits: Sequencing of the sorted subsets was shown by rarefaction to be incomplete despite large depth.

This CDR3 has 15 amino acids. Germline CDR1 MGHRA, CDR2 YSYEKL. Assay: immunoSEQ multiplex PCR; the TCRdb copy retains only in-frame clones and omits some. The sample holds fewer than 2.5 million clones, over 85% seen once. The genes are TRBV4-1 and TRBJ2-5; D is uncertain. The end of the DNA is better explained by TRBJ2-7, so the J call may be wrong. Sequenced input: naive CD4+ T cells from PBMCs. Subset reported: CD45RA+ positively selected. This clonotype was sampled from a young man in good health. Some clones in this sample may be carry-over from other donors' samples. CDR3 amino acids: CASSQVGPSPYEQYF. Here the CDR3 DNA reads TGCGCCAGCAGCCAAGTTGGCCCCTCACCCTACGAGCAGTACTTC.